This passage covers 20 T cell receptor beta chains from one sample sequenced in a study of T cell repertoires in cytomegalovirus infection. TCRdb fed the reads into MiXCR, producing one record per CDR3 protein. The table records 300,000 to 400,000 distinct CDR3 sequences, roughly 28% of them present only once. These receptors have no known antigen. Sequenced material: cultured PBMCs, taken from culture after CMV antigen stimulation. These receptors were obtained from a human donor in good health (CMV status not recorded). Some clones in this sample may be carry-over from other donors' samples.

The J gene is TRBJ2-2, the V gene TRBV20-1, with a possible D match to TRBD1 (5 bases). CDR1 and CDR2 (germline): DFQATT, SNEGSKA (reference sequence). The V end was cut by 3 bases, the J end by 0 bases, with 14 bases between. The CDR3 has 16 residues. This CDR3 reads CSARVTGSANTGELFF. In DNA form, the CDR3 reads TGCAGTGCTAGGGTTACAGGTTCCGCGAACACCGGGGAGCTGTTTTTT.

This sequence joins TRBV2 and TRBJ1-2, with D tentatively TRBD1 (5 bases). The CDR3 extends over 14 amino acids. Germline V gene data show CDR1 as SNHLY and CDR2 as FYNNEI. V was clipped by 7 bases and J by 4 bases, with 16 bases between them. The chain's CDR3 is CASMFDRGGYGYTF. CDR3 sequence (DNA): TGTGCCAGCATGTTCGATAGGGGCGGCTATGGCTACACCTTC.

A few counts support this clonotype. This sequence joins TRBV5-1 and TRBJ2-3; D might be TRBD1 or TRBD2, each matching 5 bases. Per the germline V gene, CDR1 is SGHRS and CDR2 is YFSETQ. Trimming shortened V by 3 bases and J by 2 bases, and 13 bases separated the two germline ends. The CDR3 totals 15 residues. The CDR3, as DNA: TGCGCCAGCAGCTCGTACGGGACCTCCACAGATACGCAGTATTTT. Amino acids: CASSSYGTSTDTQYF.

The chain recombines TRBV19 with TRBJ1-1, with D possibly matching TRBD1 (6 bases). Germline assignment: CDR1 LNHDA and CDR2 SQIVND (reference sequence). Trimming left V 5 bases short and J 3 bases short, with 10 bases between. This CDR3 comprises 13 residues. CDR3 residues: CASSFSGDTEAFF. DNA for the CDR3: TGTGCCAGTAGTTTCTCAGGGGACACTGAAGCTTTCTTT.

In its sample, this clonotype was seen a few times. The V and J genes are TRBV3-1 and TRBJ1-4; maybe TRBD1 (5 bases). V lost 4 bases to trimming and J lost 5 bases, with 11 bases between them. This CDR3 region has 14 residues. Germline CDR1 is LGHDT and CDR2 is YNNKEL (reference sequence). In nucleotides, the CDR3 is TGTGCCAGCAGCCCCGGGACTAGAAATGAAAAACTGTTTTTT. This sequence encodes CASSPGTRNEKLFF.

The V call is TRBV18, the J call TRBJ2-7; a weak D match, TRBD2 (6 bases). The CDR3 contains 14 residues. The ends were cut back, 5 bases at V and 3 bases at J, with 14 bases in the middle. CDR1 and CDR2 from the germline V gene are KGHSH and LQKENI. In DNA form, the CDR3 reads TGTGCCAGCTCAGCTGGACCGGGGGTCTACGAGCAGTACTTC. Amino acid sequence: CASSAGPGVYEQYF.

The rearrangement joins TRBV6-2 or TRBV6-3 to TRBJ2-7; 9 bases map to TRBD1. The CDR3 sequence is 15 residues long. The germline gives CDR1 MNHEY, CDR2 SVGEGT. Losses at the gene ends were 6 bases for V and 4 bases for J; bases not matched to a gene: 10. DNA for the CDR3: TGTGCCAGCAGAACCACCGGGACAGGGAATTACGAGCAGTACTTC. This codes for CASRTTGTGNYEQYF.

The chain recombines TRBV7-3 with TRBJ1-6, with no clear D. V was shortened by 1 base and J by 8 bases, with 9 bases between the two germline ends. The CDR3 is 14 residues long. CDR1 is SGHTA, CDR2 FQGTGA, per germline. DNA for the CDR3: TGTGCCAGCAGCTTAAGCCCTCCCCATTCACCCCTCCACTTT. Its translation: CASSLSPPHSPLHF.

This clonotype occurred many times. This chain connects TRBV20-1 to TRBJ2-1, with 8 bases lining up with TRBD2. Germline-derived CDR1 and CDR2 are DFQATT and SNEGSKA (reference sequence). Losses at the gene ends were 6 bases for V and 5 bases for J; bases not matched to a gene: 12. The CDR3 consists of 15 residues. CDR3 sequence reads: CSAPLRGGLNNEQFF. CDR3 nucleotide sequence: TGCAGTGCCCCTCTCCGGGGGGGCCTGAACAATGAGCAGTTCTTC.

The rearrangement joins TRBV7-9 to TRBJ1-4, with a possible D match to TRBD1 (5 bases). V was clipped by 5 bases and J by 7 bases, with 20 bases between them. This CDR3 spans 16 amino acids. Per germline, CDR1 SEHNR and CDR2 FQNEAQ (reference sequence). The CDR3 bases are TGTGCCAGCAGCAGCCCCCGGCGGGGGAAAGGTGAAAAACTGTTTTTT. Protein product: CASSSPRRGKGEKLFF.

This clonotype was seen repeatedly, ten times or more. The rearrangement uses TRBV7-2 and TRBJ1-2; D is unclear. The germline CDR1 and CDR2 sequences are SGHTA and FQGNSA. This CDR3 contains 14 residues. V was trimmed by 6 bases and J by 8 bases, leaving 19 bases between them. CDR3 protein: CASSATGGQRGYTF. The DNA for the CDR3 is TGTGCCAGCAGTGCCACCGGAGGCCAGAGGGGCTACACCTTC.

This clonotype was counted only a few times. The J gene is TRBJ1-1, the V gene TRBV6-6; D perhaps matches TRBD1 (5 bases). The CDR3 spans 14 residues. The germline V gene has CDR1 MNHNY and CDR2 SVGAGI (reference sequence). Trimming pared 6 bases from V and 3 bases from J, leaving 14 bases between. CDR3 amino acids: CASRLRVLDTEAFF. As DNA, the CDR3 is TGTGCCAGCAGACTCAGGGTTTTGGACACTGAAGCTTTCTTT.

This clonotype appeared once. The chain combines TRBV12-3 or TRBV12-4 with TRBJ2-4; 12 bases fit TRBD2. V lost 6 bases and J lost 1; bases outside the gene matches: 4. The CDR3 has 16 amino acids. CDR3 sequence: CASSPSGGEAKNIQYF. CDR3 in DNA: TGTGCCAGCAGCCCTAGCGGGGGGGAGGCCAAAAACATTCAGTACTTC.

The gene calls are TRBV5-4 and TRBJ2-3; no clear D. The germline V gene has CDR1 SGHNT and CDR2 YYREEE (reference sequence). The CDR3 has 15 residues. The V gene lost 4 bases and the J gene lost 2 bases, with 14 bases spanning the gap. CDR3 DNA: TGTGCCAGCAGCACCCACGTATTTAACACAGATACGCAGTATTTT. This gives the protein CASSTHVFNTDTQYF.

The chain links TRBV6-1 to TRBJ2-1; 7 nucleotides line up with TRBD2. This CDR3 region has 14 residues. The germline V gene has CDR1 MNHNS and CDR2 SASEGT. J was trimmed by 5 bases and V by 5 bases; bases with no gene match: 6. For the CDR3, the DNA is TGTGCCAGCAGTCGACTAGCAGAGAACAATGAGCAGTTCTTC. This encodes CASSRLAENNEQFF.

The chain has TRBV28 and TRBJ2-1, with a possible D match to TRBD2 (7 bases). The CDR3 is made up of 17 amino acids. V gave up 2 bases and J gave up 1 base, with 15 bases separating them. Germline V gene sequence: CDR1 MDHEN, CDR2 SYDVKM. The CDR3: CASSLLGGGTSYNEQFF. In DNA form, the CDR3 reads TGTGCCAGCAGTTTACTGGGCGGGGGCACTTCCTACAATGAGCAGTTCTTC. The entire variable domain, with the rest obtained from reference TRBV28 and TRBJ2-1, is as follows: DVKVTQSSRYLVKRTGEKVFLECVQDMDHENMFWYRQDPGLGLRLIYFSYDVKMKEKGDIPEGYSVSREKKERFSLILESASTNQTSMYLCASSLLGGGTSYNEQFFGPGTRLTVL.

The chain is built from TRBV27 and TRBJ1-1, with 9 bases matching TRBD1. The CDR3 covers 15 residues. The V gene's germline CDR1 is MNHEY and CDR2 SMNVEV (reference sequence). V was pared by 1 base and J by 6 bases, with 6 bases of the junction left unmatched. As DNA, the CDR3 is TGTGCCAGCAGTTTATTGGGACAGGGAATCGCTGAAGCTTTCTTT. Amino acid sequence: CASSLLGQGIAEAFF.

V and J are TRBV6-5 and TRBJ1-1; tentatively, D is TRBD1 (5 bases). The CDR3 loop spans 14 amino acids. Germline V gene data show CDR1 as MNHEY and CDR2 as SVGAGI. Trimming took 6 bases from V and 1 from J, leaving 12 bases between them. CDR3 nucleotide sequence: TGTGCCAGCAGCAGCAGGGTAGAGAACACTGAAGCTTTCTTT. Its protein is CASSSRVENTEAFF.

This clonotype was picked up many times. The chain links TRBV12-3 or TRBV12-4 to TRBJ2-5; D gene uncertain. V dropped 5 bases and J dropped 2 bases, with 9 bases sitting between them. The CDR3 has 13 amino acids. As DNA, the CDR3 is TGTGCCAGCAGTCCCCGGGCTCAAGAGACCCAGTACTTC. It encodes CASSPRAQETQYF.

This clonotype was counted between two and nine times. V and J are TRBV6-5 and TRBJ1-5; D is possibly TRBD1 (6 bases). CDR3 length equals 14 residues. V was clipped by 6 bases and J by 5 bases, with 14 bases between them. Per germline, CDR1 MNHEY and CDR2 SVGAGI. The CDR3 DNA follows: TGTGCCAGCAGAGCGGGGGGGGCCGATCAGCCCCAGCATTTT. As protein: CASRAGGADQPQHF.